This T cell receptor (beta chain) was sequenced during a study of CD8+ T cells in alopecia areata. RNA extraction was followed by reverse transcription into cDNA, which acted as the sequencing template. The data were produced by immunoSEQ multiplex PCR, yet TCRdb's version contains in-frame clones alone and is incomplete. The sample carries about 110,000 clones, roughly 50% recorded once. Trimming removed 6 bases at V and 4 bases at J, with 9 bases between. The CDR3 runs 12 residues. Per the germline V gene, CDR1 is MGHDK and CDR2 is SYGVNS. As for treatment: oral pan-JAK inhibitor, 5-10 mg twice daily.

This sequence joins TRBV25-1 and TRBJ1-1, with D hard to call. The sequencing here drew on CD8+ T cells sorted from blood, taken at week 24, from a patient treated with tofacitinib. This receptor was taken from a human donor with alopecia areata. CDR3 DNA sequence: TGTGCCAGCAGCACCGAAGGCACTGAAGCTTTCTTT. Residues: CASSTEGTEAFF.